This entry describes one T cell receptor (beta chain). Its antigen is still unknown. This sample is drawn from a study of CD8+CD57+ T cells in acquired aplastic anemia. Study summary: When averaged, DNA from sorted CD4+ and CD8+ cells came to about 3 ug. Overall study results and limits: Patients and controls shared over 25 CD8+ CDR3 sequences.

Template material for TCR beta VDJ and CDR3 profiling consisted of genomic DNA. Via MiXCR, TCRdb re-called the reads, giving one row per CDR3 protein. This table holds roughly 180,000 distinct CDR3 sequences, 48% found once. All patients picked for sequencing had shown, by flow cytometry, an expansion of CD8+CD57+ cells. Patients, without exception, had severe acquired aplastic anemia. Germline CDR1 and CDR2: SGDLS and YYNGEE. The CDR3 length is 15 residues. V dropped 4 bases and J dropped 8; count of bases not matched to a gene: 11. V is TRBV9 and J is TRBJ2-2; 7 bases match TRBD2. The sequence was obtained from a human donor with aplastic anemia. The source material was sorted CD4+, CD8+, or CD8+CD57+ T cells (not recorded which) from PBMCs. CDR3 in amino acids: CASSLSGTQTGELFF. CDR3 nucleotide sequence: TGTGCCAGCAGCTTAAGCGGGACCCAGACAGGGGAGCTGTTTTTT.